This T cell receptor (beta chain) was documented in a study of blood T cell repertoires in COVID-19. Study summary: There were acute and convalescent COVID-19 samples, and they came from the United States, Italy and Spain. PBMCs, B-cell-depleted T cells, or T cells were the source of the cDNA or gDNA that made up the material.

Seattle researchers signed up patients amid active infection and tracked them longitudinally. Authors' processing steps: The assay estimated nucleated cells by amplifying reference gene primers. Here immunoSEQ multiplex PCR was the method, and the copy in TCRdb shows in-frame clones only, minus some. V and J calls and clone size are as listed in that table; D and trimming were resolved from the DNA. The table records roughly 410,000 clones, approximately 90% of them present only once. Sequenced material: peripheral blood. This receptor was identified in a woman aged 35 to 49 with COVID-19, enrolled during active disease.

CDR3 bases: TGTGCCAGCAGTTTAAGTTTGCTAGCGGGATATGAGCAGTTCTTC. This gives the protein CASSLSLLAGYEQFF. The rearrangement links TRBV27 to TRBJ2-1, with 9 bases lining up with TRBD2. The CDR3 extends over 15 amino acids. The germline V gene has CDR1 MNHEY and CDR2 SMNVEV (reference sequence). V dropped 2 bases and J dropped 8; count of bases not matched to a gene: 7.